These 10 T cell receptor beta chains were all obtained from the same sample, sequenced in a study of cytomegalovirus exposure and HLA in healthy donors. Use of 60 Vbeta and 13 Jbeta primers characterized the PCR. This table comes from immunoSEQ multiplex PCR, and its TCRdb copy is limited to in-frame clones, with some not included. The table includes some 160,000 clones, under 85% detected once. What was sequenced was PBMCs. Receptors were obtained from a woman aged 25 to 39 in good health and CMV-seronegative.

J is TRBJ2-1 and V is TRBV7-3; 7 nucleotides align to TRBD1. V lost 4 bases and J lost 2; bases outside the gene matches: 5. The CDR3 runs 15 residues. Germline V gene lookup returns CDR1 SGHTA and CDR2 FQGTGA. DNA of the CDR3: TGTGCCAGCAGCTCCAGGGGGTCAACCTACAATGAGCAGTTCTTC. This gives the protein CASSSRGSTYNEQFF. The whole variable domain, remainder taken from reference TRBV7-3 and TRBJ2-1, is GAGVSQTPSNKVTEKGKYVELRCDPISGHTALYWYRQSLGQGPEFLIYFQGTGAADDSGLPNDRFFAVRPEGSVSTLKIQRTERGDSAVYLCASSSRGSTYNEQFFGPGTRLTVL.

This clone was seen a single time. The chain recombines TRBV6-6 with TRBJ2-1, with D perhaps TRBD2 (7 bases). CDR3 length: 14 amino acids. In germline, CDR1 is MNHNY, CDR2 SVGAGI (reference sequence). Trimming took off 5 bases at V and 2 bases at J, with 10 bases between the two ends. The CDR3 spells CASSRGATYNEQFF. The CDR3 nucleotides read TGTGCCAGCAGTCGGGGGGCCACCTACAATGAGCAGTTCTTC.

This CDR3 is CASSAGLAGPSTDTQYF. CDR3 nucleotides: TGTGCCAGCAGCGCAGGACTAGCGGGGCCTAGCACAGATACGCAGTATTTT. This chain uses TRBV11-1 with TRBJ2-3; 12 bases align to TRBD2. V dropped 5 bases and J dropped 0; count of bases not matched to a gene: 6. Germline V gives CDR1 SGHAT, CDR2 FQDESV (reference sequence). There are 17 residues in the CDR3.

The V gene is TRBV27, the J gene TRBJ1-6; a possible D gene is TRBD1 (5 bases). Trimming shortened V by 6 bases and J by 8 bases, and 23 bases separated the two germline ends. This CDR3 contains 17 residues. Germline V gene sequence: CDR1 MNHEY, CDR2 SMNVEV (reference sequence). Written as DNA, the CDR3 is TGTGCCAGCAGCTTGGGGGGACTAATATCTTGGGATTCACCCCTCCACTTT. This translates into CASSLGGLISWDSPLHF.

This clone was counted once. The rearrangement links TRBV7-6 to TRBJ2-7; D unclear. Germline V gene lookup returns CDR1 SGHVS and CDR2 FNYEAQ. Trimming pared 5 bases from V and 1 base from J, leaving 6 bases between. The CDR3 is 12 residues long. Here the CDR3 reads CASSAGSYEQYF. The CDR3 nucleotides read TGTGCCAGCAGCGCCGGGTCCTACGAGCAGTACTTC. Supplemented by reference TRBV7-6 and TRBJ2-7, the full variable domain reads GAGVSQSPRYKVTKRGQDVALRCDPISGHVSLYWYRQALGQGPEFLTYFNYEAQQDKSGLPNDRFSAERPEGSISTLTIQRTEQRDSAMYRCASSAGSYEQYFGPGTRLTVT.

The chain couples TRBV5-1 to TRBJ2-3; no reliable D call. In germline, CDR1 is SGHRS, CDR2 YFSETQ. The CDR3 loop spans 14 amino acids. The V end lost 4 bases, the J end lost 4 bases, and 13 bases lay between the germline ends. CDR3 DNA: TGCGCCAGCAGCCAGATGAGCGAGGCAGATACGCAGTATTTT. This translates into CASSQMSEADTQYF.

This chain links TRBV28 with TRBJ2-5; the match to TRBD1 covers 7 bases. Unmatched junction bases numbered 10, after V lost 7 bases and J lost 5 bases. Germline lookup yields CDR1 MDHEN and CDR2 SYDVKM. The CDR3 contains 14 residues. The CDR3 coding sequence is TGTGCCAGCAATCTCGACAGGGTCGGGGAGACCCAGTACTTC. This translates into CASNLDRVGETQYF.

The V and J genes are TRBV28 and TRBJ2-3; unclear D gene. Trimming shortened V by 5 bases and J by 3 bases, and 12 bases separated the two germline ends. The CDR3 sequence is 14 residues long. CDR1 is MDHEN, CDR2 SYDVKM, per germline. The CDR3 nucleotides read TGTGCCAGCAGTCCTTCACACCCGACAGATACGCAGTATTTT. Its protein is CASSPSHPTDTQYF.

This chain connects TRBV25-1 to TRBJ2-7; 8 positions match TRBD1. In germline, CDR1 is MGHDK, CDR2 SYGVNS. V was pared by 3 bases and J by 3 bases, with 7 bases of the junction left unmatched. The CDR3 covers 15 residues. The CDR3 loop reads CASSEPGQAYYEQYF. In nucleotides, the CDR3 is TGTGCCAGCAGTGAGCCGGGACAGGCGTACTACGAGCAGTACTTC.

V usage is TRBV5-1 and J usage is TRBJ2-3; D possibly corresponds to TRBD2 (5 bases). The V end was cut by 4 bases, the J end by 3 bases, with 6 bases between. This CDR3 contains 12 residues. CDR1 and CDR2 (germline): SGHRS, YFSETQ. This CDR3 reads CASSRGTDTQYF. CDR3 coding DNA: TGCGCCAGCAGCCGAGGGACAGATACGCAGTATTTT.